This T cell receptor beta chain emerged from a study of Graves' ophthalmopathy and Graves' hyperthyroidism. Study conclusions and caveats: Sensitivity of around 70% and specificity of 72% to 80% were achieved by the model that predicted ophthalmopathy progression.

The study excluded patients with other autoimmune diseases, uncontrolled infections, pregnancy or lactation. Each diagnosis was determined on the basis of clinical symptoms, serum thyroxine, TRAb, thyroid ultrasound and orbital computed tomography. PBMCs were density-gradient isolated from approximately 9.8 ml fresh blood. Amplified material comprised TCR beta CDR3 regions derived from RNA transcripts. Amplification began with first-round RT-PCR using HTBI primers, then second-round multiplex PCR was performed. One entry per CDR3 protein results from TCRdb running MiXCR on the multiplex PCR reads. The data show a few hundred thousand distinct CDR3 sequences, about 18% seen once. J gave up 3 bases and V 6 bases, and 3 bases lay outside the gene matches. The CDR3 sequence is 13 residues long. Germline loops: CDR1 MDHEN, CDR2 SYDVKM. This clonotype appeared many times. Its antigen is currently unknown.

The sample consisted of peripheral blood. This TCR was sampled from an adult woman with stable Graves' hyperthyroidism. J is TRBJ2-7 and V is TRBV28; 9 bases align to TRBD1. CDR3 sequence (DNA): TGTGCCAGCAGGCTGACAGGGGGCTACGAGCAGTACTTC. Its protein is CASRLTGGYEQYF.